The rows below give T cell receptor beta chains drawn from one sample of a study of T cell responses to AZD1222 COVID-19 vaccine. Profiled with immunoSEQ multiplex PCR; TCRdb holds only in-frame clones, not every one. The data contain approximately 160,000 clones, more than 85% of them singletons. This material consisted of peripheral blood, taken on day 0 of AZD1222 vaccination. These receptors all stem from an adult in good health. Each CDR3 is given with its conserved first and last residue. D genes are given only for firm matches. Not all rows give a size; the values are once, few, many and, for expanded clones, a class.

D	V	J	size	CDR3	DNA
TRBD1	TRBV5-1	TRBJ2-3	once	CASSLEGQVHSTDTQYF	TGCGCCAGCAGCTTGGAGGGACAGGTTCATAGCACAGATACGCAGTATTTT
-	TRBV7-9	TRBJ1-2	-	CASSLPGDPKWDGYTF	TGTGCCAGCAGCTTACCAGGGGACCCCAAGTGGGATGGCTACACCTTC
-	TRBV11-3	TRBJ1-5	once	CASSFFSTTPQHF	TGTGCCAGCAGCTTCTTTTCCACGACTCCCCAGCATTTT
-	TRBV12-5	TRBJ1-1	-	CASGLVRGVNTEAFF	TGTGCTAGTGGTTTGGTACGGGGGGTGAACACTGAAGCTTTCTTT
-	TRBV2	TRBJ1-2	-	CASTTSGMKANYGYTF	TGTGCCAGCACGACGTCGGGTATGAAAGCTAACTATGGCTACACCTTC
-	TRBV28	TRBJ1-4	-	CASERRVNEKLFF	TGTGCCAGCGAAAGGCGGGTAAATGAAAAACTGTTTTTT
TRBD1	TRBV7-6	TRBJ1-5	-	CASSLRPGGSQPQHF	TGTGCCAGCAGCTTACGGCCAGGGGGTAGTCAGCCCCAGCATTTT
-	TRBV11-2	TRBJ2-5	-	CASSLGPAKTQYF	TGTGCCAGCAGCCTCGGACCTGCCAAGACCCAGTACTTC
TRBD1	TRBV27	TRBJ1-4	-	CASSWGTGTGDEKLFF	TGTGCCAGCAGTTGGGGGACCGGGACAGGGGACGAAAAACTGTTTTTT
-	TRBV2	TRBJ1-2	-	CASIFGRDYGYTF	TGTGCCAGCATCTTCGGACGAGACTATGGCTACACCTTC
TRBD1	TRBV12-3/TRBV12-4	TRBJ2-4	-	CASSLNRGNIQYF	TGTGCCAGCAGTTTAAACAGGGGGAACATTCAGTACTTC
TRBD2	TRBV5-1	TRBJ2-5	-	CASKGLAGGQETQYF	TGCGCCAGCAAAGGACTAGCGGGGGGTCAAGAGACCCAGTACTTC
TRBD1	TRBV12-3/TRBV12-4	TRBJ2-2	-	CASRTGQGGELFF	TGTGCCAGCAGGACAGGGCAGGGGGGGGAGCTGTTTTTT